This T cell receptor (beta chain) was documented in a study of OX40 agonist ivuxolimab in advanced cancers. V lost 5 bases to trimming and J lost 9 bases, with 21 bases between them. The CDR3 sequence is 15 residues long. Germline CDR1 PRHDT, CDR2 FYEKMQ (reference sequence). Clones were sequenced by immunoSEQ multiplex PCR, and TCRdb holds only the in-frame ones, with some missing. The sample has some 68,000 clones, 87% seen once; the top ten hold 4% to 5%. The sequence came from an adult with an advanced solid tumor such as melanoma, head and neck, liver or kidney cancer. The J gene is TRBJ2-3, the V gene TRBV13; D perhaps matches TRBD1 (6 bases). Sequenced material: CD4+ or CD8+ T cells sorted from blood, taken in a trial of the OX40 agonist ivuxolimab. CDR3 in amino acids: CASSAPRTGFGTQYF. Here the CDR3 DNA reads TGTGCCAGCAGCGCCCCTCGTACAGGGTTCGGCACGCAGTATTTT.